The following is a T cell receptor (beta chain) sequence with its context. As yet, its antigen is unknown. This CDR3 has 14 amino acids. With 1 base removed from V and 4 bases from J, the gap between germline ends came to 7 bases. Germline V gene data show CDR1 as MGHRA and CDR2 as YSYEKL. These data are taken from a study of shared clonotypes between healthy human individuals. Study-level findings and limits: Around 4.7% of naive CD4 clonotypes were shared across a handful of donors.

A deep-level run was used for the assay. TCRdb keeps only in-frame clones here, not all; method: immunoSEQ multiplex PCR. The sample yields fewer than 1.6 million clones, about 98.5% seen once. The sequence was collected from a man younger than 45 in good health. Sequenced input: naive CD4+ T cells sorted from blood. The subset: CD45RA+ positively selected. This chain joins TRBV4-1 and TRBJ1-4; D uncertain. The CDR3 DNA is TGCGCCAGCAGCCAAGCCGGGGTTAATGAAAAACTGTTTTTT. Amino acids: CASSQAGVNEKLFF.